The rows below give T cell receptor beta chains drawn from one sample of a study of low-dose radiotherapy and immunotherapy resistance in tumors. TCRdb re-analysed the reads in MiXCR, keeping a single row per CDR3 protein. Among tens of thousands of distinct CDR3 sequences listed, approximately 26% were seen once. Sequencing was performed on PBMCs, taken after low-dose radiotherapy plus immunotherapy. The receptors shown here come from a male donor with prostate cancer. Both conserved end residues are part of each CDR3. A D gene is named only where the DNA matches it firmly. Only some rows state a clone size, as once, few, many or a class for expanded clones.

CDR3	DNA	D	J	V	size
CASSPPASDTGELFF	TGCGCCAGCAGCCCCCCTGCATCGGACACCGGGGAGCTGTTTTTT	NA	TRBJ2-2	TRBV5-1	many
CASSGTGYEQFF	TGTGCCAGCAGCGGGACAGGGTACGAGCAGTTCTTC	TRBD1	TRBJ2-1	TRBV7-9	many
CASSGTGISSGNTIYF	TGTGCCAGCAGCGGGACAGGGATAAGCTCTGGAAACACCATATATTTT	TRBD1	TRBJ1-3	TRBV9	NA
CASRDRGHSNEKLFF	TGTGCCAGCCGGGACAGGGGGCATTCTAATGAAAAACTGTTTTTT	TRBD1	TRBJ1-4	TRBV28	NA
CASSEGFGRAYGYTF	TGTGCCAGCAGTGAAGGGTTTGGCAGGGCCTATGGCTACACCTTC	NA	TRBJ1-2	TRBV6-2/TRBV6-3	NA
CASSQDRGATEAFF	TGCGCCAGCAGCCAAGACAGGGGGGCTACTGAAGCTTTCTTT	TRBD1	TRBJ1-1	TRBV4-1	many
CATSDLRQGAINEQFF	TGTGCCACCAGTGATTTACGGCAGGGGGCCATCAATGAGCAGTTCTTC	TRBD1	TRBJ2-1	TRBV24-1	many
CSARDPAGNTDTQYF	TGCAGTGCTAGAGATCCAGCGGGGAACACAGATACGCAGTATTTT	TRBD2	TRBJ2-3	TRBV20-1	NA
CASSLLRWEGRGDTQYF	TGTGCCAGCAGTTTGCTTAGGTGGGAAGGACGAGGAGATACGCAGTATTTT	NA	TRBJ2-3	TRBV12-3/TRBV12-4	NA
CASSFGVETQYF	TGTGCCAGCAGCTTTGGGGTCGAGACCCAGTACTTC	NA	TRBJ2-5	TRBV5-6	medium-sized
CASSLYWYTGELFF	TGTGCCAGCAGTTTATATTGGTACACCGGGGAGCTGTTTTTT	NA	TRBJ2-2	TRBV27	many
CATSTRTSGGELFF	TGTGCCACCAGCACCCGGACTAGCGGCGGGGAGCTGTTTTTT	TRBD2	TRBJ2-2	TRBV15	many
CASSAQSSYEQYF	TGTGCCAGCAGTGCCCAGAGCTCCTACGAGCAGTACTTC	NA	TRBJ2-7	TRBV12-3/TRBV12-4	many
CSVEAGDSDEQYF	TGCAGCGTTGAGGCAGGGGATAGCGACGAGCAGTACTTC	NA	TRBJ2-7	TRBV29-1	many
CASSAHDRNNSPLHF	TGTGCCAGCAGTGCGCACGACAGAAATAATTCACCCCTCCACTTT	NA	TRBJ1-6	TRBV25-1	many
CASSQDSKFWGGYTF	TGCGCCAGCAGCCAAGATTCGAAGTTTTGGGGGGGCTACACCTTC	NA	TRBJ1-2	TRBV4-1	many
CASSEGGNYGYTF	TGTGCCAGCAGTGAAGGAGGTAACTATGGCTACACCTTC	NA	TRBJ1-2	TRBV6-1	many
CASQSGTSGRIVGFGEQFF	TGTGCCAGCCAATCCGGGACTAGCGGGAGGATTGTCGGGTTCGGTGAGCAGTTCTTC	TRBD2	TRBJ2-1	TRBV6-2/TRBV6-3	once